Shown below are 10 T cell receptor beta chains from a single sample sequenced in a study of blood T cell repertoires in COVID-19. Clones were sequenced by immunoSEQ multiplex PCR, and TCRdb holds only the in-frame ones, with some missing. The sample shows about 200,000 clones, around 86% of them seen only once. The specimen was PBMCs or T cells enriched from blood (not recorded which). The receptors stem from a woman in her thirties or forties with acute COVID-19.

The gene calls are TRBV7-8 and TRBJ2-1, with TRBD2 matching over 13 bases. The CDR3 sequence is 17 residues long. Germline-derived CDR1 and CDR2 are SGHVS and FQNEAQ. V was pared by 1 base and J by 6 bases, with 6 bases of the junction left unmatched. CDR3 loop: CASSLVGLAGVGNEQFF. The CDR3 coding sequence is TGTGCCAGCAGCTTAGTAGGACTAGCGGGAGTGGGCAATGAGCAGTTCTTC.

The CDR3 reads CASSYVGQGQQPQHF. CDR3 DNA: TGTGCCAGCAGTTACGTAGGGCAGGGCCAACAGCCCCAGCATTTT. The chain combines TRBV6-6 with TRBJ1-5, with D perhaps TRBD1 (5 bases). The CDR3 is made up of 15 amino acids. Germline V lookup: CDR1 MNHNY, CDR2 SVGAGI (reference sequence). V lost 2 bases and J lost 7, with 15 bases in between.

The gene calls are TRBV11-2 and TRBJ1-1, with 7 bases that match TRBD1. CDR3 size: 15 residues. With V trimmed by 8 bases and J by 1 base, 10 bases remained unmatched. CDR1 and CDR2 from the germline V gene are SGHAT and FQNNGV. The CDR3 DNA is TGTGCCAGCGGACCCTGGACAGGATCGAACACTGAAGCTTTCTTT. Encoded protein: CASGPWTGSNTEAFF.

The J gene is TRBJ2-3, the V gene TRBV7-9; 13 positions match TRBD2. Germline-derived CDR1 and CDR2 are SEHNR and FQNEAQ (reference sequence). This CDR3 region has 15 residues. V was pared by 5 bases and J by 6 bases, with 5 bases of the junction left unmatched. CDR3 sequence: CASSPTSGRSDTQYF. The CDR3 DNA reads TGTGCCAGCAGCCCGACTAGCGGGAGGTCTGATACGCAGTATTTT.

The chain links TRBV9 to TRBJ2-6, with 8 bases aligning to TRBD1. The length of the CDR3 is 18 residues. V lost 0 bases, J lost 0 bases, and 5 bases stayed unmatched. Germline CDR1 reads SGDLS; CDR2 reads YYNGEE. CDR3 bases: TGTGCCAGCAGCGTAGGGCTACAGGGGGGCTCTGGGGCCAACGTCCTGACTTTC. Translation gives CASSVGLQGGSGANVLTF.

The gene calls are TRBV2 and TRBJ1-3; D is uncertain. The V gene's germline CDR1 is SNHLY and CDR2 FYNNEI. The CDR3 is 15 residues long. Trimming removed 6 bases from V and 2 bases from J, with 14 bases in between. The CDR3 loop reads CASSLDGVTGNTIYF. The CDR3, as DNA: TGTGCCAGCAGCCTAGACGGGGTAACTGGAAACACCATATATTTT.

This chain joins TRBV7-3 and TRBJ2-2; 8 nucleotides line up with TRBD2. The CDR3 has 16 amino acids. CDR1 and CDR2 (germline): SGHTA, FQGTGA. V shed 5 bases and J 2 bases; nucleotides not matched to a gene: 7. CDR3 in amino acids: CASSPRTSQNTGELFF. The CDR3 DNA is TGTGCCAGCAGCCCAAGGACTAGCCAAAACACCGGGGAGCTGTTTTTT.

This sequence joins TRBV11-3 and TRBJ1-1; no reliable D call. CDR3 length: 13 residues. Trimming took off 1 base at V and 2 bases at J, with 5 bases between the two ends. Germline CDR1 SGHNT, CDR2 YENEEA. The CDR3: CASSLARNTEAFF. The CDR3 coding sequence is TGTGCCAGCAGCTTAGCCCGTAACACTGAAGCTTTCTTT.

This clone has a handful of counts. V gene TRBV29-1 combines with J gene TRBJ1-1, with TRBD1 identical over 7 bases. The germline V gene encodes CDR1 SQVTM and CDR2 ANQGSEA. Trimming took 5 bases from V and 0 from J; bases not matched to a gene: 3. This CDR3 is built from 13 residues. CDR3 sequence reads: CSVKGQLNTEAFF. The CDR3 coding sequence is TGCAGCGTTAAGGGACAGCTGAACACTGAAGCTTTCTTT.

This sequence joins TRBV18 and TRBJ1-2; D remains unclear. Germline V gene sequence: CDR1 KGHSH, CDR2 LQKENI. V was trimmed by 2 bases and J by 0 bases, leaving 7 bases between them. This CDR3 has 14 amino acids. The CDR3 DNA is TGTGCCAGCTCACCAGCAGGTCCTAACTATGGCTACACCTTC. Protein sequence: CASSPAGPNYGYTF.